Shown below are 4 T cell receptor beta chains from a single sample sequenced in a study of regulatory T cells in long-lasting Graves disease. Time point indicated: newly diagnosed GD, antithyroid drugs for less than 3 months. RNA isolated from PBMCs was used to make the TCR library. iRepertoire HTBI primers and Arm-PCR of CDR3 regions built TCR beta libraries. One entry per CDR3 protein results from TCRdb running MiXCR on the multiplex PCR reads. This sample has approximately 350,000 distinct CDR3 sequences; about 12% occur once, and the top ten carry approximately 17%. The same specimen was also included in a second study, on T cells in Graves' hyperthyroidism and ophthalmopathy.

The sequenced sample was peripheral blood mononuclear cells (PBMCs), obtained at new diagnosis, from a patient treated with antithyroid drugs. The receptor set was obtained from a woman between 18 and 29 years old with Graves disease.

This chain links TRBV4-3 with TRBJ1-6; a weak D match, TRBD1 (5 bases). The CDR3 is 15 residues long. V lost 0 bases to trimming and J lost 12 bases, with 15 bases between them. CDR1 and CDR2 from the germline V gene are LGHNA and YSLEER. The CDR3, as DNA: TGCGCCAGCAGCCAAGATCCCGTGGCAGGGAAACCCCTCCACTTT. This gives the protein CASSQDPVAGKPLHF.

The chain couples TRBV6-1 to TRBJ2-6; TRBD2 is a possible D gene (5 bases). V was shortened by 6 bases and J by 8 bases, with 14 bases between the two germline ends. Germline V CDR1 and CDR2: MNHNS, SASEGT. This CDR3 is 14 amino acids long. This CDR3 is CASSPNGEPNVLTF. CDR3 in DNA: TGTGCCAGCAGCCCCAACGGGGAACCCAACGTCCTGACTTTC.

Points on this clonotype: A much larger clone is a single base away; this may be a read error. V is TRBV4-1 and J is TRBJ2-3, with D hard to call. The CDR3 runs 17 residues. Germline V gene sequence: CDR1 MGHRA, CDR2 YSYEKL. V lost 4 bases to trimming and J lost 4 bases, with 21 bases between them. CDR3 in amino acids: CASSLWSTELTSDTQYF. CDR3 DNA sequence: TGCGCCAGCAGCCTTTGGTCCACGGAGCTTACTTCAGATACGCAGTATTTT.

About this clonotype: It may be a read error: a sequence one base away is much more abundant. The chain has TRBV7-9 and TRBJ1-1; D is possibly TRBD1 (5 bases). V gave up 0 bases and J gave up 4 bases, with 12 bases separating them. Per the germline V gene, CDR1 is SEHNR and CDR2 is FQNEAQ (reference sequence). CDR3 size: 15 residues. CDR3 sequence reads: CASSLAGAGVTEAFF. CDR3 coding DNA: TGTGCCAGCAGCTTAGCAGGGGCGGGGGTCACTGAAGCTTTCTTT.